Each of the 21 T cell receptor beta chains below was sequenced from the same sample in a study of blood T cell repertoires in COVID-19. Sequencing used immunoSEQ multiplex PCR; TCRdb keeps in-frame clones, though not all of them. The sample has some 89,000 clones; 89% are singletons. The sample was peripheral blood. Receptor source: a man aged 50-59 years with acute or convalescent COVID-19.

The J gene is TRBJ2-7, the V gene TRBV10-1; D unclear. The V end was cut by 2 bases, the J end by 6 bases, with 14 bases between. Germline assignment: CDR1 WNHNN and CDR2 SYGVQD (reference sequence). CDR3 size: 14 residues. CDR3 nucleotide sequence: TGCGCCAGCAGTGAGGACCACCCAGGCGCCGAGCAGTACTTC. Residues: CASSEDHPGAEQYF.

This chain links TRBV3-1 (or the pseudogene TRBV3-2) with TRBJ2-3; 8 bases are shared with TRBD1. V shed 0 bases, J shed 2 bases, and the junction held 4 bases outside the gene matches. The CDR3 has 16 residues. Per the germline V gene, CDR1 is LGHDT and CDR2 is YNNKEL (reference sequence). The chain's CDR3 is CASSQEQGGVTDTQYF. The DNA for the CDR3 is TGTGCCAGCAGCCAAGAACAGGGGGGTGTCACAGATACGCAGTATTTT.

The chain combines TRBV24-1 with TRBJ2-1, with a tentative D call TRBD1 (7 bases). There are 16 residues in the CDR3. Germline CDR1 and CDR2: KGHDR and SFDVKD. V was trimmed by 4 bases and J by 6 bases, leaving 18 bases between them. The CDR3 bases are TGTGCCACCAGTGACACCAAGGGGGCCGGGGGCAATGAGCAGTTCTTC. This translates into CATSDTKGAGGNEQFF.

This clone was seen a single time. The chain combines TRBV4-1 with TRBJ2-1, with a possible D match to TRBD1 (6 bases). The germline V gene has CDR1 MGHRA and CDR2 YSYEKL. The V and J ends lost 5 bases and 2 bases respectively, with 13 bases between them. The CDR3 contains 15 residues. The CDR3 here is CASSGHRDAYNEQFF. CDR3 nucleotide sequence: TGCGCCAGCAGCGGACACAGGGATGCCTACAATGAGCAGTTCTTC.

The V call is TRBV21-1, the J call TRBJ2-7; the table's D call of TRBD2 was not tested on the DNA. TRBV21-1 is a pseudogene segment. This CDR3 region has 20 residues. The CDR3, as DNA: TGTGCCAGCAGGGTCCGGGGAGGGGCGCTCGGACTAGCGGACTCCTACGAGCAGTACGTC. It is translated as CASRVRGGALGLADSYEQYV.

The chain joins TRBV5-1 to TRBJ2-7; a possible D gene is TRBD2 (5 bases). The CDR3 is 14 residues long. The ends were cut back, 4 bases at V and 6 bases at J, with 17 bases in the middle. Per the germline V gene, CDR1 is SGHRS and CDR2 is YFSETQ. As DNA, the CDR3 is TGCGCCAGCAGCCTGACGTATGGGAGCTTCGAGCAGTACGTC. It yields the protein CASSLTYGSFEQYV.

The J gene is TRBJ2-1, the V gene TRBV28; possibly TRBD2 for D (5 bases). The V gene's germline CDR1 is MDHEN and CDR2 SYDVKM. The CDR3 totals 15 residues. V lost 5 bases, J lost 2 bases, and 13 bases lay in between. For the CDR3, the DNA is TGTGCCAGCAGTCCAGCGAGGGATACCTACAATGAGCAGTTCTTC. This translates into CASSPARDTYNEQFF.

The chain uses TRBV7-9 and TRBJ1-4, with D tentatively TRBD1 (5 bases). Per germline, CDR1 SEHNR and CDR2 FQNEAQ (reference sequence). V lost 8 bases and J lost 5, with 15 bases in between. The CDR3 consists of 14 residues. The CDR3 sequence: CASRRGGENEKLFF. The CDR3 DNA is TGTGCCAGCCGCCGGGGGGGAGAGAATGAAAAACTGTTTTTT.

The gene calls are TRBV28 and TRBJ1-5; 7 nucleotides agree with TRBD1. CDR3 size: 15 residues. The V gene end was trimmed by 3 bases and the J gene end by 5 bases; junction bases not matched to a gene: 7. Germline V gene data show CDR1 as MDHEN and CDR2 as SYDVKM. The CDR3 nucleotides read TGTGCCAGCAGTTTGGCACAGGGGAGGTATCAGCCCCAGCATTTT. This gives the protein CASSLAQGRYQPQHF.

The chain has TRBV7-3 and TRBJ2-2, with 8 positions matching TRBD2. Germline V gene sequence: CDR1 SGHTA, CDR2 FQGTGA. After removal of 5 bases from V and 0 bases from J, the junction contained 2 bases not matched to a gene. The length of the CDR3 is 15 residues. This CDR3 is CASSKGLANTGELFF. The CDR3 DNA reads as TGTGCCAGCAGCAAGGGACTAGCGAACACCGGGGAGCTGTTTTTT.

The chain is built from TRBV6-2 or TRBV6-3 and TRBJ1-1; tentatively, D is TRBD1 (6 bases). Per germline, CDR1 MNHEY and CDR2 SVGEGT. The CDR3 loop spans 16 amino acids. V shed 0 bases and J shed 1 base, with 12 bases lying between them. CDR3 protein: CASSYSQGQRNTEAFF. CDR3 nucleotides: TGTGCCAGCAGTTACTCGCAAGGACAGAGGAACACTGAAGCTTTCTTT.

The chain joins TRBV7-2 to TRBJ2-4; 8 nucleotides line up with TRBD2. CDR1 is SGHTA, CDR2 FQGNSA, per germline. The CDR3 has 13 residues. The V gene end was trimmed by 7 bases and the J gene end by 6 bases; junction bases not matched to a gene: 5. The CDR3 DNA is TGTGCCAGCAACTTGAGCGGGGGAAACATTCAGTACTTC. Translating gives CASNLSGGNIQYF.

The gene calls are TRBV7-8 and TRBJ2-7, with 7 nucleotides matching TRBD1. Losses at the gene ends were 1 base for V and 0 bases for J; bases not matched to a gene: 12. The CDR3 consists of 18 residues. Germline values: CDR1 SGHVS, CDR2 FQNEAQ. The CDR3 nucleotides are TGTGCCAGCAGCTTAGTTGTGGGCCGGGACAGCGGCTCCTACGAGCAGTACGTC. Translated, it gives CASSLVVGRDSGSYEQYV.

The J gene is TRBJ1-3, the V gene TRBV5-1; possibly TRBD1 for D (5 bases). V was pared by 0 bases and J by 0 bases, with 7 bases between. Germline CDR1 SGHRS, CDR2 YFSETQ. The CDR3 contains 15 residues. The CDR3 reads CASSLGGASGNTIYF. The CDR3 DNA follows: TGCGCCAGCAGCTTGGGGGGCGCCTCTGGAAACACCATATATTTT.

This rearrangement joins TRBV12-3 or TRBV12-4 to TRBJ2-3, with TRBD2 matching over 8 bases. V gave up 5 bases and J gave up 6 bases; unmatched junction bases: 1. The CDR3 covers 12 residues. The DNA of the CDR3 is TGTGCCAGCAGTGCTAGCGGGGATACGCAGTATTTT. It codes for CASSASGDTQYF.

The chain is built from TRBV28 and TRBJ1-1; no clear D gene. V lost 8 bases and J lost 0, with 16 bases in between. Germline V gene lookup returns CDR1 MDHEN and CDR2 SYDVKM. The length of the CDR3 is 15 residues. The CDR3 is CASLQSAAMNTEAFF. The CDR3 DNA follows: TGTGCCAGCCTTCAATCGGCGGCGATGAACACTGAAGCTTTCTTT. The full variable domain, rest sourced from reference TRBV28 and TRBJ1-1, is DVKVTQSSRYLVKRTGEKVFLECVQDMDHENMFWYRQDPGLGLRLIYFSYDVKMKEKGDIPEGYSVSREKKERFSLILESASTNQTSMYLCASLQSAAMNTEAFFGQGTRLTVV.

The chain has TRBV11-2 and TRBJ2-7, with 10 bases aligning to TRBD2. The germline gives CDR1 SGHAT, CDR2 FQNNGV. This CDR3 region has 16 residues. Unmatched junction bases numbered 10, after V lost 2 bases and J lost 6 bases. As DNA, the CDR3 is TGTGCCAGCAGCTTACTTTCTAGCGGGGGCCTTGGCGAGCAGTACTTC. It codes for CASSLLSSGGLGEQYF.

V usage is TRBV6-5 and J usage is TRBJ2-5; 8 positions match TRBD1. This CDR3 spans 14 amino acids. Germline CDR1 MNHEY, CDR2 SVGAGI. V was pared by 7 bases and J by 4 bases, with 8 bases of the junction left unmatched. The CDR3 DNA follows: TGTGCCAGCACCCGGGGACAGGTCGGAGAGACCCAGTACTTC. Amino acid sequence: CASTRGQVGETQYF.

This rearrangement joins TRBV7-8 to TRBJ2-7; 7 bases match TRBD1. CDR1 and CDR2 from the germline V gene are SGHVS and FQNEAQ. The J segment lost 1 base and the V segment lost 5 bases, leaving 8 bases of the junction unmatched. CDR3 size: 15 residues. The CDR3 loop is CASSEGQLTSYEQYV. The CDR3 DNA reads as TGTGCCAGCAGCGAGGGACAGCTTACTTCCTACGAGCAGTACGTC.

As for this clone: The sample holds other DNA sequences that translate to the same CDR3. The chain carries TRBV5-6 and TRBJ1-2, with D possibly matching TRBD1 (5 bases). Trimming cost V 2 bases and J 4 bases, with 9 bases left between them. The CDR3 consists of 13 residues. Germline V gene lookup returns CDR1 SGHDT and CDR2 YYEEEE. CDR3 in DNA: TGTGCCAGCAGCTTAGACAGAGTCTATGGCTACACCTTC. It translates to CASSLDRVYGYTF.

V gene TRBV6-5 combines with J gene TRBJ1-1; no clear D gene. The CDR3 is 14 amino acids. Per germline, CDR1 MNHEY and CDR2 SVGAGI. Trimming removed 2 bases from V and 1 base from J, with 8 bases in between. The CDR3 loop is CASSYAGGNTEAFF. The DNA of the CDR3 is TGTGCCAGCAGTTACGCGGGTGGGAACACTGAAGCTTTCTTT.